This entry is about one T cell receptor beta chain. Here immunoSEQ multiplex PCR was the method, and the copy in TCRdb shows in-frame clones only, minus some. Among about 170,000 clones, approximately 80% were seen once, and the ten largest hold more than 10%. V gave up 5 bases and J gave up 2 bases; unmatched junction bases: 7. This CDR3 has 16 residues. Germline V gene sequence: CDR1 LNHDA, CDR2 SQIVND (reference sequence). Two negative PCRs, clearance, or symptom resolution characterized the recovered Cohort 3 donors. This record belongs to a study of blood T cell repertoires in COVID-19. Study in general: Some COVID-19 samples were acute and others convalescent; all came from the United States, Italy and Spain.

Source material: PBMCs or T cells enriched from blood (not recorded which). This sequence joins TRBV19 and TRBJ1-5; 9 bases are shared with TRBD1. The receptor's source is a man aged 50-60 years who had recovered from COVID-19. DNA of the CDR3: TGTGCCAGTAGTTTACAGGGGGCGCGCGGCAATCAGCCCCAGCATTTT. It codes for CASSLQGARGNQPQHF.